This T cell receptor (beta chain) derives from a study of T cells in Graves' hyperthyroidism and ophthalmopathy. Study-level results: Before onset, ophthalmopathy was predicted by the model a median approximately 6.6 months earlier. Blood also contained most expanded thyroid clonotypes above 0.001.

This CDR3 is 14 amino acids long. The germline V and J ends were trimmed by 0 bases and 8 bases, with 11 bases remaining between them. CDR1 is SGHRS, CDR2 YFSETQ, per germline. This clonotype was recorded many times. Its antigen is undetermined. The investigators amplified TCR beta CDR3 regions from RNA transcripts. The TCR CDR3 was amplified in a first-round RT-PCR using the HTBI primer set. MiXCR, run by TCRdb on the multiplex PCR reads, gives a single entry per CDR3 protein. The profile covers some 440,000 distinct CDR3 sequences, with roughly 14% appearing a single time and roughly 14% taken by the ten largest. Extraction of PBMCs used 10 ml of fresh peripheral blood.

The chain employs TRBV5-1 and TRBJ1-4; D is uncertain. This sequence originates from a woman aged 18 to 35 with Graves' hyperthyroidism. The sequenced sample consisted of blood. CDR3: CASSLAPSGEKLFF. The CDR3 DNA follows: TGCGCCAGCAGCTTGGCCCCCTCGGGGGAAAAACTGTTTTTT.